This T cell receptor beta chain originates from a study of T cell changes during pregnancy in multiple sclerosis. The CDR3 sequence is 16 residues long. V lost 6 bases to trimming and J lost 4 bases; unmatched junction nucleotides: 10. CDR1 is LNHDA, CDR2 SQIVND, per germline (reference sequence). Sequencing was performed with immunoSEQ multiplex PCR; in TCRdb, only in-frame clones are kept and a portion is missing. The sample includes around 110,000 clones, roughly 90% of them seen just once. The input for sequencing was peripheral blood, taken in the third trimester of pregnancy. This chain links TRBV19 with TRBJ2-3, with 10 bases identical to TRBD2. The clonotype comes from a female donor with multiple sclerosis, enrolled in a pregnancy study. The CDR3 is CASRDSGTSVADTQYF. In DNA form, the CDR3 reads TGTGCCAGTAGGGACTCCGGGACTAGCGTTGCAGATACGCAGTATTTT.